The 32 T cell receptor beta chains listed next were all sequenced from one sample in a study of control samples from healthy donors and cancer patients. Measured with immunoSEQ multiplex PCR; TCRdb has only the in-frame clones, and not every one. Of approximately 100,000 clones in the sample, around 89% were seen once. The specimen was PBMCs. Receptors were obtained from a man aged 55 to 70 with lung cancer.

CDR3 in amino acids: CASRLDRFTYEQYF. In DNA, the CDR3 is TGTGCCAGCAGGTTGGACAGGTTTACCTACGAGCAGTACTTC. This sequence joins TRBV7-2 and TRBJ2-7; 7 positions match TRBD1. J gave up 2 bases and V 6 bases, and 7 bases lay outside the gene matches. Germline V gives CDR1 SGHTA, CDR2 FQGNSA. This CDR3 has 14 residues.

This chain joins TRBV18 and TRBJ1-1, with D perhaps matching TRBD1 (6 bases). Trimming took 3 bases from V and 4 from J, leaving 12 bases between them. The germline V gene has CDR1 KGHSH and CDR2 LQKENI. This CDR3 contains 14 residues. The CDR3 loop is CASSPLGQTTEAFF. CDR3 DNA sequence: TGTGCCAGCTCACCCCTCGGACAGACCACTGAAGCTTTCTTT.

This clone was observed a single time. The rearrangement uses TRBV30 and TRBJ1-1; 7 nucleotides match TRBD1. V shed 3 bases, J shed 1 base, and the junction held 2 bases outside the gene matches. The CDR3 is 13 amino acids. Germline V lookup: CDR1 GTSNPN, CDR2 SVGIG (reference sequence). The CDR3 DNA follows: TGTGCCTGGAGGGGACAGCCGAACACTGAAGCTTTCTTT. Protein: CAWRGQPNTEAFF.

The CDR3 nucleotides read TGTGCCAGCAGTGAAGCGCTTCGCGTGCAGTTCTTC. It codes for CASSEALRVQFF. The V gene is TRBV2, the J gene TRBJ2-1, with D unclear. The CDR3 sequence is 12 residues long. Germline V gene lookup returns CDR1 SNHLY and CDR2 FYNNEI. V lost 0 bases and J lost 12, with 9 bases in between.

This clone showed up just once. The rearrangement joins TRBV5-4 to TRBJ1-2, with D perhaps matching TRBD1 (5 bases). Trimming cost V 1 base and J 4 bases, with 14 bases left between them. The CDR3 covers 15 residues. The germline CDR1 and CDR2 sequences are SGHNT and YYREEE (reference sequence). CDR3 in amino acids: CASSLRWGEGYGYTF. The CDR3 bases are TGTGCCAGCAGCTTGAGGTGGGGCGAGGGCTATGGCTACACCTTC.

This chain joins TRBV6-5 and TRBJ1-1; D remains unclear. Germline V gene data show CDR1 as MNHEY and CDR2 as SVGAGI. The V end was cut by 0 bases, the J end by 8 bases, with 7 bases between. The length of the CDR3 is 12 residues. The CDR3 DNA follows: TGTGCCAGCAGTTACTCGGGAGGGGAAGCTTTCTTT. As protein: CASSYSGGEAFF.

This chain joins TRBV4-1 and TRBJ1-2, with no clear D. V was trimmed by 1 base and J by 0 bases, leaving 15 bases between them. The germline V gene has CDR1 MGHRA and CDR2 YSYEKL. This CDR3 contains 17 residues. CDR3 in amino acids: CASSQAPTISANYGYTF. CDR3 coding DNA: TGCGCCAGCAGCCAAGCCCCCACAATCTCCGCTAACTATGGCTACACCTTC.

The rearrangement joins TRBV7-9 to TRBJ2-5, with D perhaps matching TRBD1 or TRBD2 (5 bases each). With 2 bases removed from V and 2 bases from J, the gap between germline ends came to 9 bases. Germline assignment: CDR1 SEHNR and CDR2 FQNEAQ (reference sequence). This CDR3 has 14 residues. DNA for the CDR3: TGTGCCAGCAGCTTATCTTGGGGGCAAGAGACCCAGTACTTC. Protein sequence: CASSLSWGQETQYF.

The V gene is TRBV18, the J gene TRBJ2-1, with D possibly TRBD1 on 5 matching bases. Germline V gene data show CDR1 as KGHSH and CDR2 as LQKENI. The CDR3 consists of 14 residues. Between the trimmed V and J ends, which lost 4 bases and 3 bases, there was a span of 10 bases. The CDR3 nucleotides read TGTGCCAGCTCACAGCGCAGGGACTACAATGAGCAGTTCTTC. Translating gives CASSQRRDYNEQFF.

The chain couples TRBV10-2 to TRBJ1-1; D possibly corresponds to TRBD1 (5 bases). The germline gives CDR1 WSHSY, CDR2 SAAADI. This CDR3 region has 11 residues. Trimming cost V 6 bases and J 11 bases, with 13 bases left between them. DNA for the CDR3: TGCGCCAGCAGATCAGGCAGGGAGGCTTTCTTT. This sequence encodes CASRSGREAFF.

As to this clone: The identical CDR3 is also encoded by other nucleotide sequences in the sample. This sequence joins TRBV7-3 and TRBJ2-2, with 9 bases fitting TRBD1. This CDR3 has 14 residues. J was trimmed by 6 bases and V by 3 bases; bases with no gene match: 2. Germline values: CDR1 SGHTA, CDR2 FQGTGA. The CDR3 DNA follows: TGTGCCAGCAGCTTGACAGGGGGACCCGGGGAGCTGTTTTTT. Translated, it gives CASSLTGGPGELFF.

The CDR3 DNA reads TGTGCCAGCTACCCTAGGACAGGGGATAGTGAAGCTTTCTTT. Protein sequence: CASYPRTGDSEAFF. The genes are TRBV19 and TRBJ1-1, with TRBD1 matching 9 bases. Germline V lookup: CDR1 LNHDA, CDR2 SQIVND (reference sequence). Losses at the gene ends were 9 bases for V and 7 bases for J; bases not matched to a gene: 12. The CDR3 length is 14 residues.

V gene TRBV5-1 combines with J gene TRBJ1-1, with TRBD1 matching over 7 bases. Germline V lookup: CDR1 SGHRS, CDR2 YFSETQ. Unmatched junction bases numbered 7, after V lost 4 bases and J lost 1 base. The CDR3 has 15 amino acids. Here the CDR3 reads CASSPGSGGNTEAFF. CDR3 sequence (DNA): TGCGCCAGCAGCCCGGGCTCAGGGGGGAACACTGAAGCTTTCTTT.

The rearrangement links TRBV27 to TRBJ1-4; D is unclear. The CDR3 sequence is 15 residues long. Trimming removed 7 bases at V and 7 bases at J, with 19 bases between. The germline gives CDR1 MNHEY, CDR2 SMNVEV (reference sequence). CDR3 in amino acids: CASKPENRKSEKLFF. Here the CDR3 DNA reads TGTGCCAGCAAACCTGAGAACCGGAAAAGTGAAAAACTGTTTTTT.

This clone showed up many times. A much larger clonotype is one base distant, so this may be a read error. Other DNA sequences in the same sample also yield this CDR3. The J gene is TRBJ2-7, the V gene TRBV12-5; no definite D call. Per germline, CDR1 LGHNT and CDR2 FRNRAP. V dropped 4 bases and J dropped 1 base, with 2 bases sitting between them. The CDR3 runs to 11 residues. CDR3 DNA: TGTGCTAGTGGTTGGTCCTACGAGCAGTACTTC. It is translated as CASGWSYEQYF.

V and J are TRBV5-4 and TRBJ2-5; TRBD2 matches 7 bases. The CDR3 totals 15 residues. V shed 4 bases, J shed 5 bases, and the junction held 11 bases outside the gene matches. Germline CDR1 is SGHNT and CDR2 is YYREEE (reference sequence). The CDR3 DNA follows: TGTGCCAGCAGCCTGGCCACGCAGGGAGGGGAGACCCAGTACTTC. Translation: CASSLATQGGETQYF.

This chain uses TRBV30 with TRBJ1-5; unclear D gene. The ends were cut back, 0 bases at V and 7 bases at J, with 13 bases in the middle. The CDR3 sequence is 14 residues long. The germline CDR1 and CDR2 sequences are GTSNPN and SVGIG (reference sequence). The CDR3 DNA is TGTGCCTGGAGTGTACCCAGTTTGGAGCAGCCCCAGCATTTT. Translating it yields CAWSVPSLEQPQHF.

The chain joins TRBV5-1 to TRBJ1-5; D is undetermined. The V and J ends lost 6 bases and 0 bases respectively, with 19 bases between them. The CDR3 is 17 residues long. Germline V gene sequence: CDR1 SGHRS, CDR2 YFSETQ. The CDR3 DNA reads TGCGCCAGCAAAGGCGGGGAGCCACCCGATAGCAATCAGCCCCAGCATTTT. Translating it yields CASKGGEPPDSNQPQHF.

CDR3 region: CASSLAGQQETQYF. CDR3 sequence (DNA): TGTGCCAGCAGCTTGGCTGGACAGCAAGAGACCCAGTACTTC. V and J are TRBV5-4 and TRBJ2-5; D possibly corresponds to TRBD1 (6 bases). The germline CDR1 and CDR2 sequences are SGHNT and YYREEE (reference sequence). There are 14 residues in the CDR3. Trimming took 0 bases from V and 2 from J, leaving 8 bases between them.

V gene TRBV5-5 combines with J gene TRBJ1-3; tentatively, D is TRBD1 (5 bases). The germline V gene has CDR1 SGHKS and CDR2 YYEKEE (reference sequence). This CDR3 region has 17 residues. V lost 2 bases and J 2 bases, leaving 17 bases between the germline ends. The CDR3 sequence: CASSLLVGGLAGNTIYF. DNA of the CDR3: TGTGCCAGCAGCTTACTTGTGGGGGGACTCGCTGGAAACACCATATATTTT.

The J gene is TRBJ1-6, the V gene TRBV15; D ambiguous. Trimming removed 5 bases at V and 7 bases at J, with 12 bases between. The CDR3 length is 14 residues. The germline CDR1 and CDR2 sequences are LNHNV and YYDKDF (reference sequence). CDR3 DNA sequence: TGTGCCACCAGCGGGCGGGCGTCCAATTCACCCCTCCACTTT. It codes for CATSGRASNSPLHF.

The chain's CDR3 is CASSQTISQREGFWRETQYF. DNA of the CDR3: TGTGCCAGCAGCCAGACAATCAGCCAAAGGGAGGGTTTTTGGAGAGAGACCCAGTACTTC. This rearrangement joins TRBV14 to TRBJ2-5; 7 positions agree with TRBD2. The CDR3 is 20 amino acids. Germline CDR1 SGHDN, CDR2 FVKESK. J was trimmed by 4 bases and V by 3 bases; bases with no gene match: 23.

The chain carries TRBV24-1 and TRBJ1-2, with 7 nucleotides matching TRBD1. The trim removed 7 bases at V and 7 bases at J, leaving 8 bases unmatched. CDR1 and CDR2 from the germline V gene are KGHDR and SFDVKD. The CDR3 has 13 residues. Written as DNA, the CDR3 is TGTGCCACCAGCCGGGACAGCTCCTCTGGCTACACCTTC. Amino acids: CATSRDSSSGYTF.

CDR3 region: CATSDVLADTQYF. The CDR3 coding sequence is TGTGCCACCAGTGATGTACTAGCAGATACGCAGTATTTT. The chain has TRBV24-1 and TRBJ2-3; D might be TRBD2 (5 bases). V lost 3 bases to trimming and J lost 4 bases, with 7 bases between them. CDR1 KGHDR and CDR2 SFDVKD come from the germline V gene. The CDR3 is 13 residues long.

The chain is built from TRBV5-1 and TRBJ1-1; D is perhaps TRBD1 (5 bases). This CDR3 region has 17 residues. Deletions cut 0 bases from V and 4 bases from J, with 19 bases between. Looked up from germline, CDR1 is SGHRS and CDR2 is YFSETQ. CDR3 loop: CASSLAYFGGTGTEAFF. The CDR3 nucleotides read TGCGCCAGCAGCTTGGCCTACTTTGGAGGGACGGGCACTGAAGCTTTCTTT. The full variable domain, completed using reference TRBV5-1 and TRBJ1-1, is KAGVTQTPRYLIKTRGQQVTLSCSPISGHRSVSWYQQTPGQGLQFLFEYFSETQRNKGNFPGRFSGRQFSNSRSEMNVSTLELGDSALYLCASSLAYFGGTGTEAFFGQGTRLTVV.

The J gene is TRBJ2-3, the V gene TRBV27; possibly TRBD2 for D (7 bases). The CDR3 is made up of 17 amino acids. V gave up 2 bases and J gave up 8 bases, with 23 bases separating them. The V gene's germline CDR1 is MNHEY and CDR2 SMNVEV (reference sequence). DNA of the CDR3: TGTGCCAGCAGTTTACTGGCGGGGGCCCCTCCCGGAGGTACGCAGTATTTT. Protein: CASSLLAGAPPGGTQYF.

This rearrangement joins TRBV4-1 to TRBJ2-5; D unclear. The CDR3 has 14 amino acids. CDR1 is MGHRA and CDR2 is YSYEKL in the germline V gene. V was shortened by 0 bases and J by 4 bases, with 9 bases between the two germline ends. CDR3 residues: CASSQDPGPETQYF. The CDR3, as DNA: TGCGCCAGCAGCCAAGATCCGGGTCCAGAGACCCAGTACTTC.

The chain uses TRBV7-3 and TRBJ2-5, with D perhaps given as TRBD1 or TRBD2 (5 bases each). Germline V gene data show CDR1 as SGHTA and CDR2 as FQGTGA. The CDR3 spans 14 residues. V was clipped by 6 bases and J by 2 bases, with 13 bases between them. In DNA form, the CDR3 reads TGTGCCAGCAGTTCGGGACCCGGGCAAGAGACCCAGTACTTC. This gives the protein CASSSGPGQETQYF.

The gene calls are TRBV19 and TRBJ1-1; no firm D call. The CDR3 length is 13 residues. Trimming took off 5 bases at V and 1 base at J, with 8 bases between the two ends. Germline V gene lookup returns CDR1 LNHDA and CDR2 SQIVND (reference sequence). The CDR3 region is CASSFPGNTEAFF. In DNA, the CDR3 is TGTGCCAGTAGTTTCCCAGGGAACACTGAAGCTTTCTTT.

The chain carries TRBV10-1 and TRBJ2-2; D remains ambiguous. Germline lookup yields CDR1 WNHNN and CDR2 SYGVQD (reference sequence). The CDR3 covers 14 residues. V lost 3 bases, J lost 4 bases, and 9 bases lay in between. As DNA, the CDR3 is TGCGCCAGCAGTGATAGGGTTTCCACCGGGGAGCTGTTTTTT. Its translation: CASSDRVSTGELFF.

The chain is built from TRBV6-6 and TRBJ1-5, with D possibly TRBD1 on 5 matching bases. CDR3 length: 18 residues. The ends were cut back, 5 bases at V and 0 bases at J, with 20 bases in the middle. CDR1 MNHNY and CDR2 SVGAGI come from the germline V gene (reference sequence). In DNA form, the CDR3 reads TGTGCCAGCAGTCCCAAGGGGCAGAGAGCATATAGCAATCAGCCCCAGCATTTT. Translating gives CASSPKGQRAYSNQPQHF.

This clone was seen just once. The chain recombines TRBV2 with TRBJ1-1, with a tentative D call TRBD1 (5 bases). This CDR3 comprises 15 residues. The germline CDR1 and CDR2 sequences are SNHLY and FYNNEI. V was clipped by 6 bases and J by 2 bases, with 16 bases between them. DNA of the CDR3: TGTGCCAGCAGCGATCGGGGGACGGTAAACACTGAAGCTTTCTTT. It encodes CASSDRGTVNTEAFF. Full variable domain (outside the CDR3, taken from reference TRBV2 and TRBJ1-1): EPEVTQTPSHQVTQMGQEVILRCVPISNHLYFYWYRQILGQKVEFLVSFYNNEISEKSEIFDDQFSVERPDGSNFTLKIRSTKLEDSAMYFCASSDRGTVNTEAFFGQGTRLTVV.